The entry that follows covers one TCR beta chain sequence. The data originate from a study of early T cells in non-severe SARS-CoV-2 infection. Across the whole study: The input, bulk RNA from unsorted whole blood, was sequenced, and chains were unpaired.

Molecules of cDNA were individually given unique molecular identifiers that were attached to them. One entry per CDR3 protein results from TCRdb running MiXCR on the 5' RACE reads. The data show 65,000 to 90,000 distinct CDR3 sequences, roughly an eighth seen once. The trim removed 7 bases at V and 5 bases at J, leaving 6 bases unmatched. The CDR3 sequence is 13 residues long. This TCR derives from an adult who was a healthcare worker with PCR-confirmed SARS-CoV-2 infection or an uninfected control (not recorded which). J is TRBJ1-2 and V is TRBV12-3 or TRBV12-4; TRBD1 matches at 8 bases. The sequenced material came from whole blood. The CDR3 DNA is TGTGCCAGCACCCTCGGACAGGGATATGGCTACACCTTC. Its translation is CASTLGQGYGYTF.